This T cell receptor beta chain was sequenced in a study of cytomegalovirus exposure and HLA in healthy donors. General observations from the study: It was in a later analysis that TCR association rates were seen to vary by HLA locus, highest for DRB1 and lowest for HLA-C. The authors later found most CMV-associated TCR beta chains appeared HLA-restricted. Using a false discovery rate of 0.05, a later analysis showed that around 16,000 TCR beta sequences were associated with HLA alleles.

Use of 60 Vbeta and 13 Jbeta primers characterized the PCR. TCRdb keeps only in-frame clones here, not all; method: immunoSEQ multiplex PCR. The sample consists of 110,000 or so clones, roughly 70% of them appearing once. Note on this clone: The antigen remains unidentified.

This receptor was identified in a man aged 40-50 years in good health and CMV-seronegative. The sequenced material came from PBMCs.

The CDR3, as DNA: TGCGCCAGCAGCCTGGAGCGGGTCGATGAAAAACTGTTTTTT. Translating gives CASSLERVDEKLFF. This chain links TRBV4-1 with TRBJ1-4, with no clear D. V gave up 4 bases and J gave up 6 bases, with 12 bases separating them. CDR3 size: 14 residues. CDR1 is MGHRA and CDR2 is YSYEKL in the germline V gene.